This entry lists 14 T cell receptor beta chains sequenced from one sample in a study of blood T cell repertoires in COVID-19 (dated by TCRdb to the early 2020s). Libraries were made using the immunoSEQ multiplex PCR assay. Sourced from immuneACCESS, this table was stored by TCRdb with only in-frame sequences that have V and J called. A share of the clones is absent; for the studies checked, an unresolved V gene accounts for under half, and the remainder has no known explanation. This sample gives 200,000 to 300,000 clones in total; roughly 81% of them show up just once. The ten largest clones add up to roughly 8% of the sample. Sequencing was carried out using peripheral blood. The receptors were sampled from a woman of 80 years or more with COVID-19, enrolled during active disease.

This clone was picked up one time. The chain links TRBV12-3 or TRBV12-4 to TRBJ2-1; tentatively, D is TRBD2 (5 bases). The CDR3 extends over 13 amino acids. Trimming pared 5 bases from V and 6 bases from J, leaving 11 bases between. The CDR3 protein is CASSGQRANEQFF. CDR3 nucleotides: TGTGCCAGCAGTGGGCAGAGGGCCAATGAGCAGTTCTTC.

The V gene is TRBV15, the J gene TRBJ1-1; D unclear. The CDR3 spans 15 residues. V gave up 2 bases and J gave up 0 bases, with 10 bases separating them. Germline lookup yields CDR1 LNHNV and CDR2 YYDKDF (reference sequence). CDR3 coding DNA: TGTGCCACCAGCAGAAGCCGGAGCATGAACACTGAAGCTTTCTTT. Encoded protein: CATSRSRSMNTEAFF.

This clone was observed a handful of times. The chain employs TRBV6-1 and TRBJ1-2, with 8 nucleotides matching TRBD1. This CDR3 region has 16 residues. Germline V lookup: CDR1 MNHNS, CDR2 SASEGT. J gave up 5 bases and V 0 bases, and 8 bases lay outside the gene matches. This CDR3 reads CASSEAWQGARYGYTF. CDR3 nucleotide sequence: TGTGCCAGCAGTGAAGCCTGGCAGGGGGCGAGGTATGGCTACACCTTC.

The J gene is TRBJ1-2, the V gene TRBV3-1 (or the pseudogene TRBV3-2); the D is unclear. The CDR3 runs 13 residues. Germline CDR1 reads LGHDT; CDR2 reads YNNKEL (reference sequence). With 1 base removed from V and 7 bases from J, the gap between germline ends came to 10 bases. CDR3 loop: CASSQGPGPGYTF. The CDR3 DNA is TGTGCCAGCAGCCAAGGTCCGGGTCCTGGCTACACCTTC.

Here the CDR3 DNA reads TGTGCCAGCAGTGACCAGGGTAACACTGAAGCTTTCTTT. Amino acids: CASSDQGNTEAFF. V is TRBV2 and J is TRBJ1-1; D is possibly TRBD1 (5 bases). From germline, CDR1 is SNHLY and CDR2 FYNNEI. Trimming cost V 3 bases and J 2 bases, with 7 bases left between them. The CDR3 covers 13 residues.

CDR3 loop: CASSWRATDTQYF. The CDR3 coding sequence is TGTGCCAGCAGCTGGCGGGCCACAGATACGCAGTATTTT. V is TRBV11-3 and J is TRBJ2-3; the D gene is possibly TRBD2 (5 bases). Germline V gene sequence: CDR1 SGHNT, CDR2 YENEEA. There are 13 residues in the CDR3. Trimming stripped 4 bases from V and 2 bases from J, with 7 bases between.

CDR3 loop: CATQMMDQGEAFF. The CDR3 DNA reads as TGTGCCACTCAGATGATGGATCAGGGTGAAGCTTTCTTT. The chain combines TRBV10-3 with TRBJ1-1, with D perhaps matching TRBD1 (5 bases). Germline V gene data show CDR1 as ENHRY and CDR2 as SYGVKD. V was shortened by 10 bases and J by 7 bases, with 19 bases between the two germline ends. The CDR3 extends over 13 amino acids.

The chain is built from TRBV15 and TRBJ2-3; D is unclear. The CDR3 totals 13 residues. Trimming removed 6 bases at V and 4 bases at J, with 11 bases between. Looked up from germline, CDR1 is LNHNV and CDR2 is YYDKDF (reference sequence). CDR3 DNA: TGTGCCACCAGGGCCCACCTCGCAGATACGCAGTATTTT. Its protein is CATRAHLADTQYF.

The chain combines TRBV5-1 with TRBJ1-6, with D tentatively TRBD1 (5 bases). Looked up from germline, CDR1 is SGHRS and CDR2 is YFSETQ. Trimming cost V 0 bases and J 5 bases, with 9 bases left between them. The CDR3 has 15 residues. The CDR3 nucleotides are TGCGCCAGCAGCTTGGAGGGGAATAATAATTCACCCCTCCACTTT. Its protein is CASSLEGNNNSPLHF.

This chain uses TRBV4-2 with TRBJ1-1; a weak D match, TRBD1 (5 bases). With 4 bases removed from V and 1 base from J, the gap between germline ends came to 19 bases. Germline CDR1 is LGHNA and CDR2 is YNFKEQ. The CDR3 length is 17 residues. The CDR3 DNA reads TGTGCCAGCAGCCTCACACTTACCGACAGAACGAACACTGAAGCTTTCTTT. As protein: CASSLTLTDRTNTEAFF.

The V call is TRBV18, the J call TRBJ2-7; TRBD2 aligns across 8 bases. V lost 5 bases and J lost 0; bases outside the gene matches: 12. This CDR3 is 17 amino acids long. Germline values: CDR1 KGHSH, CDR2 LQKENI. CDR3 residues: CASSSGLAGSISYEQYF. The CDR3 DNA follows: TGTGCCAGCTCATCCGGACTAGCCGGGAGCATCTCCTACGAGCAGTACTTC.

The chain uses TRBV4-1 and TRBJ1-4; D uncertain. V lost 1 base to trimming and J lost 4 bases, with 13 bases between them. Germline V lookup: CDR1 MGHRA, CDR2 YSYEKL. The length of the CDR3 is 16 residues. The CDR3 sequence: CASSQGEGRNNEKLFF. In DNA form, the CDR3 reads TGCGCCAGCAGCCAAGGGGAGGGCAGGAATAATGAAAAACTGTTTTTT.

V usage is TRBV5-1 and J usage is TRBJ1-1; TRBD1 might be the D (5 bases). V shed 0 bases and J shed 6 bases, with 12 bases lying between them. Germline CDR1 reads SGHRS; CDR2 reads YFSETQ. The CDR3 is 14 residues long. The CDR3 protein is CASSLVGGRAEAFF. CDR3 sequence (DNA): TGCGCCAGCAGCTTGGTCGGGGGGAGGGCTGAAGCTTTCTTT.

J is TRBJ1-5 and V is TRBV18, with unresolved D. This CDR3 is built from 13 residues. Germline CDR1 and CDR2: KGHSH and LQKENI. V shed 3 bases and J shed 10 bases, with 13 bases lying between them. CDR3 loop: CASSPTGSKPQHF. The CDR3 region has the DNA TGTGCCAGCTCACCGACGGGTTCAAAACCCCAGCATTTT.